The 18 T cell receptor beta chains given below trace back to one sample, sequenced in a study of monozygotic twins with inflammatory bowel disease. TCRdb re-called the 5' RACE reads and shows each CDR3 protein once, DNA omitted. Its table records about 300,000 distinct CDR3 sequences. Specimen: blood. The receptors come from a human donor with ulcerative colitis or Crohn's disease, or a healthy co-twin of an affected twin (not recorded which).

V and J are TRBV7-2 and TRBJ2-5; TCRdb's D call of TRBD1 is untestable without DNA. This CDR3 has 15 residues. Germline V gene lookup returns CDR1 SGHTA and CDR2 FQGNSA. CDR3 in amino acids: CASSSGQTYQETQYF. Full variable domain (remainder filled in from reference TRBV7-2 and TRBJ2-5): GAGVSQSPSNKVTEKGKDVELRCDPISGHTALYWYRQSLGQGLEFLIYFQGNSAPDKSGLPSDRFSAERTGGSVSTLTIQRTQQEDSAVYLCASSSGQTYQETQYFGPGTRLLVL.

The chain recombines TRBV2 with TRBJ2-1. Germline-derived CDR1 and CDR2 are SNHLY and FYNNEI. CDR3 length: 14 amino acids. CDR3: CASSQEVHFNEQFF.

J is TRBJ2-7 and V is TRBV28; checking the TCRdb D call of TRBD1 is not possible without DNA. This CDR3 comprises 19 residues. Germline CDR1 is MDHEN and CDR2 is SYDVKM. The CDR3 spells CASSPGQGRGVPDSYEQYF. Combining the CDR3 with reference TRBV28 and TRBJ2-7 gives the whole variable domain DVKVTQSSRYLVKRTGEKVFLECVQDMDHENMFWYRQDPGLGLRLIYFSYDVKMKEKGDIPEGYSVSREKKERFSLILESASTNQTSMYLCASSPGQGRGVPDSYEQYFGPGTRLTVT.

The rearrangement joins TRBV20-1 to TRBJ2-3; the D call from TCRdb, TRBD2, cannot be confirmed without DNA. Germline-derived CDR1 and CDR2 are DFQATT and SNEGSKA (reference sequence). The CDR3 totals 14 residues. The CDR3: CSLRLGPTTDTQYF.

V is TRBV12-3 or TRBV12-4 and J is TRBJ2-7; the TCRdb call, TRBD2, lacks DNA for checking. The CDR3 contains 15 residues. The CDR3 region is CASRKLAGGLYEQYF.

This sequence joins TRBV6-1 and TRBJ2-7; lacking DNA, the TRBD2 call made by TCRdb goes unchecked. Germline lookup yields CDR1 MNHNS and CDR2 SASEGT. The CDR3 consists of 16 residues. The CDR3 here is CASSRGLAGGSYEQYF.

The chain joins TRBV12-3 or TRBV12-4 to TRBJ2-3. This CDR3 has 12 amino acids. The chain's CDR3 is CASSLGFGDRYF.

The genes are TRBV7-9 and TRBJ2-3. Germline V gene data show CDR1 as SEHNR and CDR2 as FQNEAQ (reference sequence). CDR3 length equals 13 residues. The CDR3 spells CASKTVGTDTQYF.

The V and J genes are TRBV6-2 or TRBV6-3 and TRBJ1-2. CDR1 is MNHEY and CDR2 is SVGEGT in the germline V gene. The CDR3 spans 14 residues. CDR3: CASSIAGEGVGYTF.

J is TRBJ2-7 and V is TRBV9. The CDR3 covers 14 residues. CDR1 is SGDLS and CDR2 is YYNGEE in the germline V gene. The CDR3 sequence is CASSTSPGSYEQYF. The variable domain in full, completed from reference TRBV9 and TRBJ2-7, reads DSGVTQTPKHLITATGQRVTLRCSPRSGDLSVYWYQQSLDQGLQFLIQYYNGEERAKGNILERFSAQQFPDLHSELNLSSLELGDSALYFCASSTSPGSYEQYFGPGTRLTVT.

V usage is TRBV6-2 or TRBV6-3 and J usage is TRBJ2-5; TCRdb's D call, TRBD1, is unchecked because there is no DNA. The germline V gene has CDR1 MNHEY and CDR2 SVGEGT. The CDR3 has 16 residues. The CDR3 loop is CASSYGLGQLQETQYF.

The V call is TRBV7-2, the J call TRBJ1-6; TCRdb lists TRBD1, though no DNA is available to test this call. Germline V CDR1 and CDR2: SGHTA, FQGNSA. CDR3 length: 15 residues. This chain's CDR3 is CASSLAGPGNSPLHF.

The J gene is TRBJ2-1, the V gene TRBV29-1. CDR1 is SQVTM and CDR2 is ANQGSEA in the germline V gene. The CDR3 is made up of 12 amino acids. CDR3 residues: CSVDNNYNEQFF.

The rearrangement links TRBV7-2 to TRBJ1-5. CDR3 length: 15 residues. In germline, CDR1 is SGHTA, CDR2 FQGNSA. CDR3 region: CASSLDTYSNQPQHF.

The chain recombines TRBV20-1 with TRBJ2-1; TCRdb returns TRBD2, unconfirmable since there is no DNA. This CDR3 has 14 amino acids. Germline V gene lookup returns CDR1 DFQATT and CDR2 SNEGSKA (reference sequence). CDR3 amino acids: CSAAPGLAGVLQFF.

The chain employs TRBV5-1 and TRBJ2-2. In germline, CDR1 is SGHRS, CDR2 YFSETQ. This CDR3 comprises 15 residues. The CDR3: CASSLAVGFTGELFF.

The chain combines TRBV7-9 with TRBJ2-1; TCRdb names TRBD2, which stays unverified in the absence of DNA. CDR3 size: 16 residues. Germline lookup yields CDR1 SEHNR and CDR2 FQNEAQ (reference sequence). CDR3 in amino acids: CASSPPGTSGRNEQFF.

The CDR3 reads CASRTTFEQFF. The chain recombines TRBV28 with TRBJ2-1. CDR3 length equals 11 residues. From germline, CDR1 is MDHEN and CDR2 SYDVKM.